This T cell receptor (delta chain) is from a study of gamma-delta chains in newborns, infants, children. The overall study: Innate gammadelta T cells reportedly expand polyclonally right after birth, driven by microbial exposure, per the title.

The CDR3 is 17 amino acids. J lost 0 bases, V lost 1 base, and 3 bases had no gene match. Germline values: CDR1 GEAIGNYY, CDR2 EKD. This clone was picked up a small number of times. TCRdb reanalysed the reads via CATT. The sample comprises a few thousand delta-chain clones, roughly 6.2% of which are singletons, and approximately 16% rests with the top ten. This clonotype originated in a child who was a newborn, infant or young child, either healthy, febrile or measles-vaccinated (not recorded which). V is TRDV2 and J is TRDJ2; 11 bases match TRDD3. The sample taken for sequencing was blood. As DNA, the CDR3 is TGTGCCTGTGACACGCTGGGGGATACTGCTTTGACAGCACAACTCTTCTTT. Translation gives CACDTLGDTALTAQLFF.